The clone carrying this TCR beta chain has a handful of counts. Its cognate antigen is unknown. This record comes from a study of blood T cells in healthy people across ages. Study-level results: Roughly linearly, TCR beta diversity per million T cells fell as age increased.

A second PCR, run for about 7 to 11 cycles, used a sample-barcoded 5' primer plus a J-beta primer mix. Each TCR beta cDNA got a 12-nucleotide random molecular identifier. Per-sample output comprised a minimum of 2.5 million paired-end reads containing CDR3. TCRdb used MiXCR to reprocess the 5' RACE reads, holding one entry per CDR3 protein. Of 1.5 million to 2 million distinct CDR3 sequences detected, roughly 28% appear once; the ten largest clones hold over 7%. Trimming shortened V by 0 bases and J by 7 bases, and 6 bases separated the two germline ends. There are 13 residues in the CDR3. The specimen was blood. The J gene is TRBJ2-2, the V gene TRBV12-3 or TRBV12-4, with no clear D. The receptor was isolated from a woman between 25 and 40 years old in good health. DNA of the CDR3: TGTGCCAGCAGTTTAGCAGGGATCGGGGAGCTGTTTTTT. Translating it yields CASSLAGIGELFF.